This passage covers 14 T cell receptor beta chains from one sample sequenced in a study of pediatric ulcerative colitis. Profiling relied on immunoSEQ multiplex PCR, and the TCRdb table lists in-frame clones only, not all of them. The table has around 68,000 clones, 70% to 80% seen once. The sample was blood. The receptor set was obtained from a boy between 10 and 17 years old with moderate ulcerative colitis.

The V gene is TRBV10-3, the J gene TRBJ2-7, with D perhaps assigned TRBD1 or TRBD2 (5 bases each). The germline V and J ends were trimmed by 2 bases and 2 bases, with 19 bases remaining between them. The CDR3 has 17 amino acids. Germline CDR1 is ENHRY and CDR2 is SYGVKD. CDR3 nucleotide sequence: TGTGCCATCAGTGAGGGTATACAAGCCGGGGCTGCCTACGAGCAGTACTTC. It codes for CAISEGIQAGAAYEQYF.

The CDR3 region is CATGDRAVYEQYF. The CDR3 region has the DNA TGTGCCACTGGGGACAGGGCGGTCTACGAGCAGTACTTC. The chain uses TRBV19 and TRBJ2-7; 9 nucleotides align to TRBD1. Germline V CDR1 and CDR2: LNHDA, SQIVND (reference sequence). The ends lost 10 bases at V and 3 bases at J; junction bases unmatched: 7. This CDR3 is built from 13 residues. The full variable domain, rest sourced from reference TRBV19 and TRBJ2-7, is DGGITQSPKYLFRKEGQNVTLSCEQNLNHDAMYWYRQDPGQGLRLIYYSQIVNDFQKGDIAEGYSVSREKKESFPLTVTSAQKNPTAFYLCATGDRAVYEQYFGPGTRLTVT.

The chain couples TRBV6-5 to TRBJ2-7; 7 bases line up with TRBD2. Germline CDR1 reads MNHEY; CDR2 reads SVGAGI. The J segment lost 1 base and the V segment lost 4 bases, leaving 10 bases of the junction unmatched. This CDR3 contains 16 residues. The CDR3 DNA reads TGTGCCAGCAGTTCCCGAGGGACGGGGGGATCCTACGAGCAGTACTTC. The encoded protein is CASSSRGTGGSYEQYF.

This clone was observed a single time. The chain uses TRBV18 and TRBJ1-2; D is uncertain. The V end lost 3 bases, the J end lost 4 bases, and 12 bases lay between the germline ends. Germline CDR1 reads KGHSH; CDR2 reads LQKENI. This CDR3 comprises 14 residues. CDR3 DNA: TGTGCCAGCTCACCCACAGTGGAAGTCTATGGCTACACCTTC. It encodes CASSPTVEVYGYTF.

This clone was seen just once. This chain joins TRBV29-1 and TRBJ1-5; 10 nucleotides agree with TRBD1. Germline CDR1 and CDR2: SQVTM and ANQGSEA. The CDR3 sequence is 13 residues long. The V segment lost 5 bases and the J segment 5 bases; nucleotides outside the gene matches: 3. The CDR3 loop is CSVWDRGYQPQHF. Here the CDR3 DNA reads TGCAGCGTTTGGGACAGGGGATATCAGCCCCAGCATTTT.

The chain employs TRBV18 and TRBJ2-7, with D possibly matching TRBD2 (6 bases). The length of the CDR3 is 16 residues. V was shortened by 3 bases and J by 0 bases, with 15 bases between the two germline ends. CDR1 and CDR2 (germline): KGHSH, LQKENI. The CDR3 region has the DNA TGTGCCAGCTCACCTAGGGCCCCTAGCGTCTCCTACGAGCAGTACTTC. Translated: CASSPRAPSVSYEQYF.

This clone was detected only a few times. The rearrangement links TRBV11-3 to TRBJ1-1, with a weak D call TRBD1 (5 bases). CDR3 length equals 13 residues. Trimming took 5 bases from V and 11 from J, leaving 18 bases between them. Germline V CDR1 and CDR2: SGHNT, YENEEA. CDR3 residues: CASSARGPKEAFF. Written as DNA, the CDR3 is TGTGCCAGCAGCGCCCGGGGCCCGAAAGAGGCTTTCTTT.

This clone has just a few counts. The gene calls are TRBV5-5 and TRBJ1-2, with a weak D call TRBD1 (5 bases). The germline CDR1 and CDR2 sequences are SGHKS and YYEKEE (reference sequence). The CDR3 runs to 11 residues. With 2 bases removed from V and 13 bases from J, the gap between germline ends came to 12 bases. The DNA of the CDR3 is TGTGCCAGCAGCTTAGATTGGACAACCACCTTC. It translates to CASSLDWTTTF.

The chain employs TRBV5-6 and TRBJ2-3; D call uncertain. This CDR3 comprises 15 residues. Germline CDR1 SGHDT, CDR2 YYEEEE. DNA of the CDR3: TGTGCAGAACCGGACCCAGGTCGTAGCACAGATACGCAGTATTTT. Amino acids: CAEPDPGRSTDTQYF.

The chain couples TRBV25-1 to TRBJ2-5; unclear D gene. Per the germline V gene, CDR1 is MGHDK and CDR2 is SYGVNS. Deletions cut 7 bases from V and 5 bases from J, with 8 bases between. The CDR3 consists of 11 residues. As DNA, the CDR3 is TGTGCCAGCATGCCCGGGGAGACCCAGTACTTC. This gives the protein CASMPGETQYF.

This clone was picked up one time. The CDR3 nucleotides are TGTGCCAGTAGTAGGAAGACAGGGGGGAACACCGGGGAGCTGTTTTTT. Encoded protein: CASSRKTGGNTGELFF. This sequence joins TRBV19 and TRBJ2-2; 9 bases are shared with TRBD1. CDR3 length equals 16 residues. Germline CDR1 LNHDA, CDR2 SQIVND (reference sequence). Unmatched junction bases numbered 4, after V lost 4 bases and J lost 1 base.

The chain carries TRBV14 and TRBJ2-7, with D tentatively TRBD2 (5 bases). This CDR3 has 14 amino acids. The germline CDR1 and CDR2 sequences are SGHDN and FVKESK. Trimming stripped 6 bases from V and 0 bases from J, with 12 bases between. The CDR3: CASRRTGVSYEQYF. The CDR3 region has the DNA TGTGCCAGCAGGAGGACTGGAGTCTCCTACGAGCAGTACTTC.

The chain uses TRBV6-4 and TRBJ1-4, with 9 bases identical to TRBD1. J was trimmed by 7 bases and V by 3 bases; bases with no gene match: 3. The CDR3 runs 14 residues. Germline assignment: CDR1 MRHNA and CDR2 SNTAGT. CDR3 sequence (DNA): TGTGCCAGCAGTGATAACAGGGGGCGTGAAAAACTGTTTTTT. Translation gives CASSDNRGREKLFF.

The CDR3 DNA reads as TGCAGCGTTGAGGCGGAAGATAGCAATCAGCCCCAGCATTTT. It is translated as CSVEAEDSNQPQHF. This chain joins TRBV29-1 and TRBJ1-5; no clear D. V was shortened by 3 bases and J by 0 bases, with 9 bases between the two germline ends. This CDR3 contains 14 residues. CDR1 and CDR2 from the germline V gene are SQVTM and ANQGSEA.